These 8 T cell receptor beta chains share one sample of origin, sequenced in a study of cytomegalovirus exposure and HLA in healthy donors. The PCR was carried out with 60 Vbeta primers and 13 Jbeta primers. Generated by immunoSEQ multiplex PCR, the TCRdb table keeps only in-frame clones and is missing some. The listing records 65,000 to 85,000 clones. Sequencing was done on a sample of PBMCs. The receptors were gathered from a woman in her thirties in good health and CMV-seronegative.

The CDR3 DNA is TGCGCCAGCAGCTTGAGGCTAGCCAACTACGAGCAGTACTTC. The encoded protein is CASSLRLANYEQYF. This rearrangement joins TRBV5-1 to TRBJ2-7; perhaps TRBD2 as D (5 bases). V was cut by 1 base and J by 3 bases, with 11 bases left in between. From germline, CDR1 is SGHRS and CDR2 YFSETQ. The CDR3 extends over 14 amino acids.

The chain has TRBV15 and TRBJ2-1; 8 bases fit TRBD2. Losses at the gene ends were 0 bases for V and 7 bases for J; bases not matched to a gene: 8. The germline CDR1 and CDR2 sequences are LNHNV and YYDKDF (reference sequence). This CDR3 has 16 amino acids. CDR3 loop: CATSRDGAGVVNEQFF. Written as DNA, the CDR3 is TGTGCCACCAGCAGAGATGGAGCGGGAGTTGTGAATGAGCAGTTCTTC.

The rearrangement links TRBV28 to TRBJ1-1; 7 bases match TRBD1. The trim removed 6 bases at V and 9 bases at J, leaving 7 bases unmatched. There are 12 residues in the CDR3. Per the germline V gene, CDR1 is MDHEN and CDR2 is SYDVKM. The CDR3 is CASRPGTEKAFF. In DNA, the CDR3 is TGTGCCAGCAGACCCGGGACAGAGAAAGCTTTCTTT.

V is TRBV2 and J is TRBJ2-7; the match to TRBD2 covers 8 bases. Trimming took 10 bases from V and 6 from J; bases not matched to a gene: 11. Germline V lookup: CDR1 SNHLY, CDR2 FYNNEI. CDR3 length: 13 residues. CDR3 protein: CAIERESRGEQYF. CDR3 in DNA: TGTGCCATTGAGCGGGAGTCAAGGGGCGAGCAGTACTTC. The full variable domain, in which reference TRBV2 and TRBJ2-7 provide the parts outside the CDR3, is EPEVTQTPSHQVTQMGQEVILRCVPISNHLYFYWYRQILGQKVEFLVSFYNNEISEKSEIFDDQFSVERPDGSNFTLKIRSTKLEDSAMYFCAIERESRGEQYFGPGTRLTVT.

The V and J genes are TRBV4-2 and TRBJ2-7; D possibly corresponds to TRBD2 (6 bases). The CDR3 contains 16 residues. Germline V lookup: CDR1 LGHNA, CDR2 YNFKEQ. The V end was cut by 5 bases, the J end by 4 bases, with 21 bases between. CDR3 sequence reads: CASSRLGAGDSYEQYF. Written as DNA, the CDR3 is TGTGCCAGCAGCAGACTAGGGGCCGGGGATAGTTACGAGCAGTACTTC.

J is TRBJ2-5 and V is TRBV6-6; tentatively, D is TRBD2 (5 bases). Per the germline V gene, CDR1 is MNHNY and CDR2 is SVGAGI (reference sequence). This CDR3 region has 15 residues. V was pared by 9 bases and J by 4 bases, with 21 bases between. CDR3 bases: TGTGCCAGTCGTTCGAGAGCTAAACTAGGAGAGACCCAGTACTTC. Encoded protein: CASRSRAKLGETQYF.

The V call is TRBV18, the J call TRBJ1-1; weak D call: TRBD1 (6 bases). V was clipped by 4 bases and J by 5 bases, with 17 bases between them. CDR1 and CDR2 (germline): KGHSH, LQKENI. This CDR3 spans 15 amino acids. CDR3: CASSQQGTGWTEAFF. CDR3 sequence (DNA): TGTGCCAGCTCACAACAGGGTACCGGATGGACTGAAGCTTTCTTT.

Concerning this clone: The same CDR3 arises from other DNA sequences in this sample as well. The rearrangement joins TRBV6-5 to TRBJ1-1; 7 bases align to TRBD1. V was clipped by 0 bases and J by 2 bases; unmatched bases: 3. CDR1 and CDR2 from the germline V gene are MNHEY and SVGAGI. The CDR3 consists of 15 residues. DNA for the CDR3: TGTGCCAGCAGTTACTCGAGACAGGGAAACACTGAAGCTTTCTTT. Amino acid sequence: CASSYSRQGNTEAFF.